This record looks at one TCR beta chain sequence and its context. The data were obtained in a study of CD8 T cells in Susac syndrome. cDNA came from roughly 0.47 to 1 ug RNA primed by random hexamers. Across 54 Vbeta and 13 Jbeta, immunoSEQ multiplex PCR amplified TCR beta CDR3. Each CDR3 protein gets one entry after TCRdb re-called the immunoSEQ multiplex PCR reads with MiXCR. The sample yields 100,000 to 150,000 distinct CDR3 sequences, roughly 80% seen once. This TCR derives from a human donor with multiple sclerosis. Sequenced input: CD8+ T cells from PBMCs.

CDR3 region: CASSVQDTNYGYTF. Here the CDR3 DNA reads TGTGCCAGCAGCGTACAGGACACTAACTATGGCTACACCTTC. J is TRBJ1-2 and V is TRBV11-2; the D gene is possibly TRBD1 (5 bases). The CDR3 spans 14 residues. Trimming took off 5 bases at V and 0 bases at J, with 10 bases between the two ends. Per the germline V gene, CDR1 is SGHAT and CDR2 is FQNNGV.